The entry that follows covers one T cell receptor (beta chain) sequence. Its specificity is not known. These data originate in a study of radiation and T cells in renal cell carcinoma. Produced via immunoSEQ multiplex PCR; TCRdb's table is partial and in-frame only. The top ten clones hold approximately 6% of a sample with roughly 130,000 clones, 88% of them seen once. The CDR3 contains 16 residues. The germline CDR1 and CDR2 sequences are MNHEY and SMNVEV (reference sequence). V lost 6 bases to trimming and J lost 5 bases; unmatched junction nucleotides: 11. Documented time point: blood 2 weeks post-SBRT. Treatment defined: 15 Gy SBRT to primary tumor, nephrectomy 4 weeks later. Radiation-treated patients gave blood at baseline, week 2 and week 4. Study-wide results and limits: No pretreatment tumor biopsies were available for baseline clonotypes. Top tumor clonotypes rose in blood 2 weeks post-radiation, then contracted.

This TCR derives from a woman in her sixties or seventies with renal cell carcinoma. The specimen comprised blood, sampled from a patient whose treatment included radiotherapy and nephrectomy. The V call is TRBV27, the J call TRBJ2-7; TRBD2 agrees at 12 bases. The CDR3 loop is CASRAASGGALHEQYF. Written as DNA, the CDR3 is TGTGCCAGCAGGGCCGCTAGCGGGGGGGCCTTACACGAGCAGTACTTC.